The TCR beta chain described here comes from a study of T cell changes during pregnancy in multiple sclerosis. Some clones are missing from TCRdb's copy, which holds only in-frame ones; the method was immunoSEQ multiplex PCR. The sample shows approximately 58,000 clones, approximately 92% of them seen only once. This CDR3 has 18 amino acids. CDR1 MGHDK and CDR2 SYGVNS come from the germline V gene. V lost 1 base and J lost 0, with 18 bases in between. Specimen: peripheral blood, collected in the second trimester of pregnancy. This sequence was found in a female donor with multiple sclerosis, enrolled in a pregnancy study. V usage is TRBV25-1 and J usage is TRBJ1-2; weak D call: TRBD1 (5 bases). The CDR3 is CASSEWTGTEGSNYGYTF. The CDR3 bases are TGTGCCAGCAGTGAATGGACCGGGACGGAGGGCTCTAACTATGGCTACACCTTC.